This T cell receptor beta chain was observed in a study of T cell responses to AZD1222 COVID-19 vaccine (dated by TCRdb to the early 2020s). Context from the whole study: TCR sequencing was performed for 230 to 250 trial participants, of whom around 200 were given two doses of AZD1222 and some 26 were given two doses of MenACWY control vaccine. Trial participants were enrolled by age into subgroups of 18-55, 56-69 and 70-plus years, and 148, 28 and 57 TCR-sequenced participants, respectively, were included in these subgroups.

The CDR3 regions of human TCRbeta chains were subjected to immunosequencing. From the authors' description of their analysis: Repertoire TCRs were matched against a reference library of SARS-CoV-2-specific TCRs generated with the MIRA antigen-specificity platform. Breadth was defined as the fraction of unique TCRs that were SARS-CoV-2-associated. Depth was defined as the fraction of total T cells that were SARS-CoV-2-associated. Using the MIRA data, each spike-specific TCR was mapped to the spike region that the TCR reacts to and placed in a CD4 or CD8 class. Log10-transformed breadth and depth values were compared by one-way ANOVA with Sidak's multiple comparisons tests. TCRdb mirrors the immuneACCESS table, restricted to in-frame sequences. Some clones are absent from its copies; in checked studies, under half trace to an unresolved V gene, and the reason for the others is unknown. D and trimming were read from the DNA, whereas the V and J calls and clone size are those reported in that table. The sample table lists tens of thousands of clones, approximately 88% of them with a count of one. The ten most abundant clones make up around a quarter of the sample.

The research as a whole found: Conclusions about previously exposed vaccinees were limited because only a handful of AZD1222 recipients were SARS-CoV-2 seropositive at baseline. The vaccine-associated CD4 TCRs covered the entire spike protein, and the dominant responses fell in regions 160-218 and 743-854. Most participants were white British and females outnumbered males, and the authors suggested that clonal diversity may have been underestimated. Reportedly, close to half of the unique spike-specific TCRs recognized epitopes lying outside the regions that are mutated in the B.1.351 and B.1.1.7 variants. A significant rise in spike-specific TCR breadth and depth was observed after two AZD1222 doses relative to day 0 and relative to MenACWY recipients. The 56-69-year group was small, and its depth increase did not reach significance, likely because of low power. Because no day 14 peak-response samples were available, repertoires were characterized only after the peak T cell response.

Taken with the paper, the label for time point translates to: about 28 days (+/-7) after the second vaccine dose. AZD1222 recipients whose second dose came at about 4 weeks and those whose second dose came at about 12 weeks were combined into one group, since spike-specific TCR depth and breadth did not differ between the two schedules. The vaccinee samples were drawn from two UK trials, COV001 and COV002, one of which was a single-blind randomized controlled phase 2/3 trial testing AZD1222 (ChAdOx1 nCoV-19) in healthy adults. For TCRbeta chain sequencing, PBMC samples from trial participants were taken at day 0 and at day 28 after the second dose. To note about this clone: The target of this receptor is not known. Base qualities are not at hand, and no much larger clone is one base apart.

The TCR was taken from an adult who received the AZD1222 COVID-19 vaccine. The starting material was peripheral blood, obtained 28 days after the second AZD1222 dose.

The nucleotides are TGCGCCAGCAGCTCGGAACTAGCGCCCACAGATACGCAGTATTTT. Its product reads: CASSSELAPTDTQYF. In this chain, TRBV5-1 is recombined with TRBJ2-3; TRBD2 fits 7 bases in the junction. The CDR3 numbers 15 residues from cysteine through phenylalanine. Left in the record is the CDR3 DNA by itself, 45 bases read in frame from the first base. CDR1 and CDR2 were assigned from the germline V gene as SGHRS and YFSETQ. Trimming removed 3 bases from V and 2 bases from J; the gene matches leave 6 bases unexplained.